This T cell receptor beta chain was captured in a study of regulatory T cells in long-lasting Graves disease (TCRdb year 2021). Regarding the research as a whole: Persistent Graves' disease was defined as persistently positive TSH receptor autoantibodies together with antithyroid drug treatment for over 5 years. The study was conducted in China and was registered as a clinical trial. Antithyroid drugs had been taken for approximately ten years on average by persistent Graves' disease patients in the clinical cohort. A total of around 35 samples underwent TCR sequencing: around 13 from persistent and approximately 20 from newly diagnosed Graves' disease patients. Persistent Graves' disease patients were compared with newly diagnosed Graves' disease patients by peripheral blood TCR sequencing and RNA sequencing. The paper as a whole reports these results and caveats: Only peripheral blood was studied, because thyroid tissue, the primary lesion, was inaccessible. A larger number of public clonotypes was shared among persistent patients (approximately 3,000) than among newly diagnosed patients (approximately 1,000). Compared with newly diagnosed patients, patients with persistent Graves' disease had lower TCR Shannon entropy and fewer highly expanded clones, which suggests clonal expansion. Persistent disease showed preferential use of TRBV28, TRBJ1-2 and TRBJ2-5, whereas newly diagnosed disease favored TRBV20-1 and TRBJ2-1. The authors noted that the small sample size was a limitation that may lower accuracy. Sequencing and analysis were restricted to the TCR beta chain.

On this clonotype: Its specific antigen is unknown. No base-level quality is on record; no much larger clone is a single base apart.

The receptor library was made with multiplex PCR. The data were produced on an Illumina HiSeq 4000. iRepertoire HTBI primers and Arm-PCR amplification of CDR3 regions were used to construct TCR beta libraries. Gel purification was performed on PCR products prior to sequencing. As for how the authors treated the data: A total of 62 TRBV and under 15 TRBJ segments were identified across samples and were used for gene usage analysis of CDR3 amino acid clonotypes. COPE and FqMerger were used to merge the filtered high-quality paired reads into contigs. BLAST was used to align contigs to IMGT TRBV, TRBD and TRBJ reference genes, with CDR3 defined following IMGT. Any clonotype with a frequency above 0.1% was classified as a highly expanded clone. Shannon entropy was used to measure repertoire diversity, and the Gini coefficient was used to measure V-J evenness. A clonotype was considered public if more than one individual shared it. The public reads were reanalyzed by TCRdb: fastp trimming at Q25, MiXCR alignment, in-frame beta chains only. Rows are combined by CDR3 protein, so each entry shows the most common genes and DNA. The V and J calls reflect TCRdb's pipeline rather than the authors' work. Counted in this sample were around 450,000 distinct CDR3 sequences; roughly 21% of them appeared once. The ten largest clones take up around 7% of the sample.

Reading from cysteine to phenylalanine, the CDR3 counts 17 amino acids. The CDR3 DNA has 51 bases and is translated from base 1. Via the germline V gene (reference sequence), CDR1 is SEHNR and CDR2 FQNEAQ. V was cut back by 2 bases and J by 3 bases, leaving a gap of 19 bases between them. Per the publication, the time point label means: persistent/refractory GD, antithyroid drugs over 5 years with positive TRAb. RNA was extracted from PBMCs in TRIzol for both TCR sequencing and RNA sequencing. The diagnosis of Graves' disease was made according to American Thyroid Association guidelines. Recruitment of patients was carried out at an endocrinology department in Xi'an, China. Each patient gave around 9 milliliters of peripheral blood, collected in an EDTA anticoagulant tube. Ficoll Paque Plus density gradient separation was used to isolate PBMCs, and no additional T cell sorting was done. An Agilent 2100 Bioanalyzer and agarose gel were used to check RNA quality, while a NanoDrop 2000 measured RNA concentration.

This receptor chain uses TRBV7-9 and TRBJ1-1, with TRBD1 tentatively as D gene (5 bases match). The clonotype comes from a female donor with Graves disease. The material was peripheral blood mononuclear cells (PBMCs), obtained when the disease was refractory, from a patient treated with antithyroid drugs. The nucleotide sequence reads as follows: TGTGCCAGCAGCTTATTTTTGGCGGTTTGGGGGGACACTGAAGCTTTCTTT. It specifies CASSLFLAVWGDTEAFF.